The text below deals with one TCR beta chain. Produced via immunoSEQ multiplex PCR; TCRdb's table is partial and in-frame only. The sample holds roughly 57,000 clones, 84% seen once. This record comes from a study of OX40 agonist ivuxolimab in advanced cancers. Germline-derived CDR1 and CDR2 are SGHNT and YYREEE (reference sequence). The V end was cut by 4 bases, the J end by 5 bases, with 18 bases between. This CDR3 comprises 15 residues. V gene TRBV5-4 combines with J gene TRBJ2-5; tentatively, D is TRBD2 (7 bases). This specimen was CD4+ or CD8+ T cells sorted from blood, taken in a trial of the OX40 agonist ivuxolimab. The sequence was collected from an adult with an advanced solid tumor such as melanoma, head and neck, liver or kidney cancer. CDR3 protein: CASSVWRGTSETQYF. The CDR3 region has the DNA TGTGCCAGCAGCGTCTGGCGGGGGACAAGTGAGACCCAGTACTTC.